These T cell receptor beta chains were read from a single sample in a study of CD8+ T cells in alopecia areata. The data were produced by immunoSEQ multiplex PCR, yet TCRdb's version contains in-frame clones alone and is incomplete. Of under 200,000 clones listed, around 71% were seen once; the top ten hold approximately 0.9%. The specimen comprised CD4+ T cells sorted from blood, sampled at week 4, from a patient treated with tofacitinib. All receptors derive from a human donor with alopecia areata. Each CDR3 is given with its conserved first and last residue. The D gene is left open where the match is weak. For some rows the clone size is stated as once, few or many, or as a class when expanded; others skip it.

13,TRBV29-1,-,-,TRBJ2-3,CSVYSGGTDTQYF,TGCAGCGTTTATTCAGGGGGCACAGATACGCAGTATTTT
14,TRBV6-5,once,TRBD1,TRBJ2-7,CATQKGQGRHEQYF,TGTGCCACACAGAAGGGACAGGGCCGGCACGAGCAGTACTTC
14,TRBV30,-,-,TRBJ2-3,CAWSGGGGEDTQYF,TGTGCCTGGAGTGGGGGAGGGGGCGAAGATACGCAGTATTTT
12,TRBV30,-,-,TRBJ2-1,CAWSRAPVEQFF,TGTGCCTGGAGTCGGGCTCCCGTTGAGCAGTTCTTC
16,TRBV7-2,-,TRBD1,TRBJ1-5,CASSPIGTAYNQPQHF,TGTGCCAGCAGCCCCATCGGGACAGCCTACAATCAGCCCCAGCATTTT
14,TRBV5-1,-,TRBD1,TRBJ1-1,CASSLADRISEAFF,TGCGCCAGCAGCTTGGCGGACAGGATTTCTGAAGCTTTCTTT
14,TRBV30,-,-,TRBJ1-6,CAWSVVSTPLALHF,TGTGCCTGGAGTGTAGTCAGTACCCCCTTGGCCCTCCACTTT
11,TRBV29-1,-,-,TRBJ2-3,CSVRGGDTQYF,TGCAGCGTGAGGGGGGGAGATACGCAGTATTTT
15,TRBV4-1,once,-,TRBJ2-1,CASSQSRDIYNEQFF,TGCGCCAGCAGCCAGTCCCGGGACATCTACAATGAGCAGTTCTTC
13,TRBV2,-,-,TRBJ2-1,CASSGWRSNEQFF,TGTGCCAGCAGTGGCTGGAGGTCCAATGAGCAGTTCTTC
17,TRBV29-1,-,TRBD1,TRBJ2-7,CSVGEDREGIFLYEQYF,TGCAGCGTTGGGGAGGACAGGGAAGGTATATTTCTCTACGAGCAGTACTTC
14,TRBV25-1,-,-,TRBJ1-2,CASSELGGIGGYTF,TGTGCCAGCAGTGAATTGGGGGGGATAGGTGGCTACACCTTC
15,TRBV7-2,-,TRBD1,TRBJ1-1,CASSLAQGARTEAFF,TGTGCCAGCAGCTTAGCGCAGGGGGCGCGGACTGAAGCTTTCTTT
17,TRBV7-3,few,TRBD1,TRBJ2-3,CASSQGTGITSTDTQYF,TGTGCCAGCAGCCAAGGGACAGGGATTACTAGCACAGATACGCAGTATTTT
11,TRBV27,-,-,TRBJ2-7,CASRTPYEQYF,TGTGCCAGCAGAACCCCCTACGAGCAGTACTTC
16,TRBV5-6,-,TRBD2,TRBJ2-3,CASSPAGGPLGDTQYF,TGTGCCAGCAGCCCAGCGGGGGGGCCGCTTGGAGATACGCAGTATTTT
15,TRBV7-7,few,-,TRBJ2-1,CASSLVPGATDEQFF,TGTGCTAGCAGCTTAGTTCCCGGGGCCACGGATGAGCAGTTCTTC
13,TRBV10-3,-,TRBD2,TRBJ2-7,CAISGGGEYEQYF,TGTGCCATCAGTGGCGGGGGAGAGTACGAGCAGTACTTC
13,TRBV29-1,-,-,TRBJ2-1,CSVENWERPEQFF,TGCAGCGTTGAGAACTGGGAGCGCCCTGAGCAGTTCTTC
12,TRBV29-1,few,TRBD2,TRBJ2-4,CSVVGTTNIQYF,TGCAGCGTTGTGGGGACTACAAACATTCAGTACTTC